This TCR beta chain stems from a study of T cells after yellow fever vaccination. The V gene's germline CDR1 is LGHNA and CDR2 YNFKEQ. The CDR3 is 14 amino acids. Trimming removed 3 bases at V and 6 bases at J, with 12 bases between. One entry per CDR3 protein, called by TCRdb with MiXCR from the 5' RACE reads. The table includes around 67,000 distinct CDR3 sequences, approximately 7.7% detected once. The TCR originated in a man between 18 and 29 years old who received the YFV17D yellow fever vaccine. This chain connects TRBV4-2 to TRBJ1-5, with a possible D match to TRBD1 (6 bases). The material sequenced was CD8+ T cells sorted from PBMCs, taken less than 6 days after the first yellow fever vaccination. The CDR3 DNA reads as TGTGCCAGCAGCCAGTACAGGGAAAGTCAGCCCCAGCATTTT. Its protein is CASSQYRESQPQHF.